The clone carrying this T cell receptor (beta chain) was detected only a few times. As yet, its antigen is unknown. Presence of unique molecular identifiers characterized the TCR beta cDNA libraries. One entry per CDR3 protein results from TCRdb running MiXCR on the PCR reads. The sample lists around 400,000 distinct CDR3 sequences, less than 40% seen once, with roughly 13% in the top ten. This sample is part of a study of post-analysis software for immune sequencing data. Study-level findings and limits: Patients had higher frequencies than controls of five TRBV segments, including TRBV5-6, TRBV5-1 and TRBV20-1.

Germline CDR1 reads MNHEY; CDR2 reads SMNVEV (reference sequence). This CDR3 contains 15 residues. V was pared by 0 bases and J by 5 bases, with 11 bases between. Sequenced sample: blood. The TCR comes from a girl under 18 with multiple sclerosis. This chain connects TRBV27 to TRBJ1-5; D ambiguous. CDR3 sequence: CASSLSINWDQPQHF. The CDR3, as DNA: TGTGCCAGCAGTTTATCGATAAACTGGGATCAGCCCCAGCATTTT.